These 12 T cell receptor beta chains share one sample of origin, sequenced in a study of blood T cell repertoires in COVID-19. Data came from immunoSEQ multiplex PCR; TCRdb stores just in-frame clones and leaves some out. The sample includes some 210,000 clones, roughly 78% of them seen just once. Sequenced sample: peripheral blood. The receptors shown here come from a woman aged 40 to 50 with acute or convalescent COVID-19.

This clone was picked up one time. The chain is built from TRBV12-3 or TRBV12-4 and TRBJ2-2; D remains unclear. With 5 bases removed from V and 8 bases from J, the gap between germline ends came to 12 bases. The CDR3 contains 13 residues. In nucleotides, the CDR3 is TGTGCCAGCAGTCTGTCGCGTCCAGGGGAGCTGTTTTTT. Residues: CASSLSRPGELFF.

The V and J genes are TRBV27 and TRBJ2-7; 8 bases are a match to TRBD1. The CDR3 extends over 14 amino acids. CDR1 and CDR2 (germline): MNHEY, SMNVEV (reference sequence). V was pared by 6 bases and J by 0 bases, with 4 bases of the junction left unmatched. DNA for the CDR3: TGTGCCAGCAGAAACACAGGGGGCTCCTACGAGCAGTACTTC. It translates to CASRNTGGSYEQYF.

This rearrangement joins TRBV4-2 to TRBJ1-1; D call uncertain. Germline V gene lookup returns CDR1 LGHNA and CDR2 YNFKEQ. The CDR3 contains 16 residues. Trimming took off 2 bases at V and 3 bases at J, with 16 bases between the two ends. CDR3 protein: CASSQSTGTSDTEAFF. The CDR3 DNA reads TGTGCCAGCAGCCAATCGACGGGAACCTCTGACACTGAAGCTTTCTTT.

The chain is built from TRBV25-1 and TRBJ2-5; D uncertain. The CDR3 contains 11 residues. V lost 5 bases, J lost 5 bases, and 6 bases lay in between. Germline-derived CDR1 and CDR2 are MGHDK and SYGVNS. CDR3 sequence: CASSYLETQYF. The CDR3 DNA reads TGTGCCAGCAGTTATCTGGAGACCCAGTACTTC. The whole variable domain, remainder taken from reference TRBV25-1 and TRBJ2-5, is EADIYQTPRYLVIGTGKKITLECSQTMGHDKMYWYQQDPGMELHLIHYSYGVNSTEKGDLSSESTVSRIRTEHFPLTLESARPSHTSQYLCASSYLETQYFGPGTRLLVL.

The V gene is TRBV19, the J gene TRBJ2-5, with TRBD2 matching over 8 bases. The length of the CDR3 is 17 residues. Trimming at V came to 1 base and at J to 4 bases, leaving 11 bases not matched to a gene. Germline V CDR1 and CDR2: LNHDA, SQIVND (reference sequence). The CDR3 region is CASSIGNSGKRSETQYF. CDR3 nucleotide sequence: TGTGCCAGTAGTATAGGTAATAGCGGGAAGAGGTCAGAGACCCAGTACTTC. Combining the CDR3 with reference TRBV19 and TRBJ2-5 gives the whole variable domain DGGITQSPKYLFRKEGQNVTLSCEQNLNHDAMYWYRQDPGQGLRLIYYSQIVNDFQKGDIAEGYSVSREKKESFPLTVTSAQKNPTAFYLCASSIGNSGKRSETQYFGPGTRLLVL.

The rearrangement links TRBV7-9 to TRBJ2-7, with 7 bases that match TRBD2. Germline trimming cut 1 base from V and 1 base from J; bases unmatched to any gene: 4. There are 15 residues in the CDR3. Germline V gives CDR1 SEHNR, CDR2 FQNEAQ (reference sequence). In nucleotides, the CDR3 is TGTGCCAGCAGCTTAGTAGCGGGTGCGTCCTACGAGCAGTACTTC. This sequence encodes CASSLVAGASYEQYF.

The chain has TRBV6-4 and TRBJ1-2, with D possibly matching TRBD1 (6 bases). Germline V CDR1 and CDR2: MRHNA, SNTAGT. Trimming removed 0 bases from V and 9 bases from J, with 14 bases in between. There are 14 residues in the CDR3. This CDR3 reads CASSDSSRGVSYTF. The DNA of the CDR3 is TGTGCCAGCAGTGACTCAAGCAGGGGAGTGAGCTACACCTTC.

This clone was seen a handful of times. The genes are TRBV7-7 and TRBJ1-1; tentatively, D is TRBD1 (5 bases). The CDR3 loop spans 17 amino acids. CDR1 is SSHAT, CDR2 FNYEAQ, per germline (reference sequence). The V gene lost 3 bases and the J gene lost 5 bases, with 22 bases spanning the gap. This CDR3 reads CASSFWTGSRDVTEAFF. CDR3 DNA sequence: TGTGCCAGCAGCTTTTGGACGGGTTCCAGGGATGTGACTGAAGCTTTCTTT.

This clone was seen a few times. The V call is TRBV9, the J call TRBJ2-7, with 7 positions matching TRBD2. V shed 4 bases, J shed 4 bases, and the junction held 8 bases outside the gene matches. The CDR3 is 14 amino acids. CDR1 is SGDLS, CDR2 YYNGEE, per germline. CDR3 region: CASSPEGLFYEQYF. CDR3 in DNA: TGTGCCAGCAGCCCAGAGGGACTATTTTACGAGCAGTACTTC.

The J gene is TRBJ2-5, the V gene TRBV6-1; perhaps TRBD2 as D (5 bases). The germline V gene has CDR1 MNHNS and CDR2 SASEGT. With 2 bases removed from V and 9 bases from J, the gap between germline ends came to 16 bases. The CDR3 totals 14 residues. CDR3 in DNA: TGTGCCAGCAGTGAATTGCGGGTGGGGTCGGCCCAGTACTTC. Translating gives CASSELRVGSAQYF.

This sequence joins TRBV6-5 and TRBJ1-2; TRBD1 agrees at 10 bases. The CDR3 is 15 amino acids. Germline lookup yields CDR1 MNHEY and CDR2 SVGAGI. V shed 4 bases and J 4 bases; nucleotides not matched to a gene: 6. The CDR3 DNA sequence: TGTGCCAGCAGTTCCGGGACAGGGGCCTCCTATGGCTACACCTTC. Translated: CASSSGTGASYGYTF.

The J gene is TRBJ1-1, the V gene TRBV9; D possibly corresponds to TRBD1 (6 bases). V gave up 4 bases and J gave up 2 bases, with 12 bases separating them. Germline CDR1 and CDR2: SGDLS and YYNGEE. This CDR3 contains 14 residues. The CDR3 coding sequence is TGTGCCAGCAGCCCCTGGACAGTTAACACTGAAGCTTTCTTT. Its protein is CASSPWTVNTEAFF.